This T cell receptor beta chain was sequenced during a study of T cells in Graves' hyperthyroidism and ophthalmopathy. RNA transcripts served as the template for amplifying TCR beta CDR3 regions. Primed by the HTBI set, a first-round RT-PCR was run on the TCR CDR3. TCRdb recomputed calls from the multiplex PCR reads with MiXCR, one row per CDR3 protein. The sample yields hundreds of thousands of distinct CDR3 sequences, around 38% seen once. Looked up from germline, CDR1 is SGHAT and CDR2 is FQDESV (reference sequence). V shed 0 bases and J shed 6 bases, with 9 bases lying between them. The CDR3 extends over 13 amino acids. There are a few counts of this clonotype.

The sequencing input was blood. This rearrangement joins TRBV11-1 to TRBJ2-7; D tentatively reads TRBD1 or TRBD2 (5 bases each). The sequence came from a man aged 18 to 35 with Graves' hyperthyroidism. The CDR3 DNA reads TGTGCCAGCAGCTTAGCGGGGGTACTCGAGCAGTACTTC. Protein sequence: CASSLAGVLEQYF. Using reference TRBV11-1 and TRBJ2-7 for the parts outside the CDR3, the full variable domain is EAEVAQSPRYKITEKSQAVAFWCDPISGHATLYWYRQILGQGPELLVQFQDESVVDDSQLPKDRFSAERLKGVDSTLKIQPAELGDSAMYLCASSLAGVLEQYFGPGTRLTVT.